Presented here are 16 T cell receptor beta chains from one specimen sequenced in a study of high-grade serous ovarian cancer treatment subgroups. The tumor samples were collected prior to definitive surgery or chemotherapy. This table comes from immunoSEQ multiplex PCR, and its TCRdb copy is limited to in-frame clones, with some not included. The table lists approximately 40,000 clones, 75% to 85% of them singletons, with less than 4% in the top ten. The sample comprised tumor tissue. The receptor source for this set is a human donor with high-grade serous ovarian cancer.

The genes are TRBV27 and TRBJ1-5, with D uncertain. The V and J ends lost 7 bases and 0 bases respectively, with 19 bases between them. In germline, CDR1 is MNHEY, CDR2 SMNVEV (reference sequence). The CDR3 consists of 17 residues. CDR3 coding DNA: TGTGCCAGCATCCTAAATACGGGATTAAATAGCAATCAGCCCCAGCATTTT. Its translation is CASILNTGLNSNQPQHF.

The chain couples TRBV28 to TRBJ2-5; a weak D match, TRBD1 (5 bases). Germline V gene lookup returns CDR1 MDHEN and CDR2 SYDVKM. V dropped 8 bases and J dropped 1 base, with 14 bases sitting between them. The CDR3 length is 14 residues. CDR3 nucleotides: TGTGCCAGCGGAATAGGGGTTTCCCAAGAGACCCAGTACTTC. Amino acids: CASGIGVSQETQYF.

This clone was detected only once. The chain joins TRBV29-1 to TRBJ2-5, with a weak D call TRBD1 (5 bases). The germline gives CDR1 SQVTM, CDR2 ANQGSEA. The V gene lost 7 bases and the J gene lost 5 bases, with 14 bases spanning the gap. The length of the CDR3 is 12 residues. In nucleotides, the CDR3 is TGCAGCGATCAGGGCTCTGGGGAGACCCAGTACTTC. Translation: CSDQGSGETQYF. Together with reference TRBV29-1 and TRBJ2-5, the CDR3 gives the full variable domain: SAVISQKPSRDICQRGTSLTIQCQVDSQVTMMFWYRQQPGQSLTLIATANQGSEATYESGFVIDKFPISRPNLTFSTLTVSNMSPEDSSIYLCSDQGSGETQYFGPGTRLLVL.

This chain joins TRBV7-9 and TRBJ1-2; 7 bases map to TRBD1. From germline, CDR1 is SEHNR and CDR2 FQNEAQ (reference sequence). The J segment lost 2 bases and the V segment lost 1 base, leaving 1 base of the junction unmatched. The CDR3 has 14 residues. The CDR3 sequence is CASSLEGQNYGYTF. CDR3 coding DNA: TGTGCCAGCAGCTTAGAGGGACAGAACTATGGCTACACCTTC.

This sequence joins TRBV7-2 and TRBJ1-1; possible D gene TRBD1, 5 bases. V dropped 5 bases and J dropped 8 bases, with 12 bases sitting between them. Germline CDR1 and CDR2: SGHTA and FQGNSA. The CDR3 loop spans 12 amino acids. The CDR3 DNA reads as TGTGCCAGCAGCCGAGGGGTCGGGGAAGCTTTCTTT. Translating it yields CASSRGVGEAFF.

The chain joins TRBV7-2 to TRBJ2-7; 12 nucleotides line up with TRBD1. The CDR3 is made up of 16 amino acids. Germline lookup yields CDR1 SGHTA and CDR2 FQGNSA. Trimming at V came to 5 bases and at J to 4 bases, leaving 9 bases not matched to a gene. The CDR3 DNA sequence: TGTGCCAGCAGCCTCCCTTGGGGACAGGGGGCTTACGAGCAGTACTTC. Its protein is CASSLPWGQGAYEQYF. Variable domain in full (rest from reference TRBV7-2 and TRBJ2-7): GAGVSQSPSNKVTEKGKDVELRCDPISGHTALYWYRQSLGQGLEFLIYFQGNSAPDKSGLPSDRFSAERTGGSVSTLTIQRTQQEDSAVYLCASSLPWGQGAYEQYFGPGTRLTVT.

In its sample, this clone was seen a few times. The chain employs TRBV27 and TRBJ2-1, with 10 bases lining up with TRBD2. V lost 5 bases to trimming and J lost 1 base; unmatched junction nucleotides: 8. CDR3 length: 17 residues. Germline V CDR1 and CDR2: MNHEY, SMNVEV (reference sequence). CDR3 region: CASSEGEAGGSYNEQFF. The CDR3 DNA reads TGTGCCAGCAGTGAGGGGGAAGCGGGAGGGTCCTACAATGAGCAGTTCTTC.

V is TRBV7-6 and J is TRBJ1-2; D is possibly TRBD1 (5 bases). V lost 5 bases to trimming and J lost 4 bases, with 11 bases between them. The length of the CDR3 is 13 residues. From germline, CDR1 is SGHVS and CDR2 FNYEAQ. The CDR3 DNA is TGTGCCAGCAGCCTAGGGGCTGGCTATGGCTACACCTTC. This encodes CASSLGAGYGYTF.

The chain carries TRBV7-2 and TRBJ2-5; no reliable D call. CDR1 is SGHTA and CDR2 is FQGNSA in the germline V gene. Between the trimmed V and J ends, which lost 2 bases and 5 bases, there was a span of 12 bases. The CDR3 runs 14 residues. The CDR3 here is CASSLLAKRETQYF. The CDR3 DNA sequence: TGTGCCAGCAGCTTACTGGCAAAGAGGGAGACCCAGTACTTC.

The V and J genes are TRBV7-9 and TRBJ2-6; D remains ambiguous. CDR1 is SEHNR and CDR2 is FQNEAQ in the germline V gene (reference sequence). V lost 3 bases and J 4 bases, leaving 10 bases between the germline ends. This CDR3 comprises 15 residues. CDR3 DNA: TGTGCCAGCAGCTTTGTGGCCACCGGGGCCAACGTCCTGACTTTC. Its translation: CASSFVATGANVLTF.

V and J are TRBV7-2 and TRBJ1-2; perhaps TRBD1 as D (5 bases). The CDR3 consists of 14 residues. The germline V gene encodes CDR1 SGHTA and CDR2 FQGNSA. Trimming cost V 3 bases and J 1 base, with 9 bases left between them. Here the CDR3 DNA reads TGTGCCAGCAGCTTGGGGACGGGTAACTATGGCTACACCTTC. It is translated as CASSLGTGNYGYTF.

This clone was detected only a few times. The chain links TRBV27 to TRBJ2-1; 11 nucleotides line up with TRBD2. The CDR3 is 15 amino acids. CDR1 is MNHEY and CDR2 is SMNVEV in the germline V gene (reference sequence). V lost 3 bases and J lost 7; bases outside the gene matches: 5. In DNA form, the CDR3 reads TGTGCCAGCAGTTTCTACGCTAGCGGGGGGAATGAGCAGTTCTTC. Its protein product is CASSFYASGGNEQFF.

This chain connects TRBV28 to TRBJ2-6; D gene uncertain. The CDR3 is 13 amino acids. Per the germline V gene, CDR1 is MDHEN and CDR2 is SYDVKM. V lost 6 bases, J lost 6 bases, and 9 bases lay in between. The CDR3 region has the DNA TGTGCCAGCAGCCCATGGCAGGCCAACGTCCTGACTTTC. Its translation is CASSPWQANVLTF.

V usage is TRBV27 and J usage is TRBJ2-1, with D perhaps matching TRBD1 or TRBD2 (5 bases each). There are 15 residues in the CDR3. Germline V CDR1 and CDR2: MNHEY, SMNVEV (reference sequence). Trimming stripped 8 bases from V and 5 bases from J, with 19 bases between. The CDR3 bases are TGTGCCAGCCTATCCAAGCCGGGGCGGCACAATGAGCAGTTCTTC. It encodes CASLSKPGRHNEQFF.

This clone was detected once. The chain employs TRBV5-4 and TRBJ2-5; 9 bases align to TRBD1. V shed 3 bases and J 2 bases; nucleotides not matched to a gene: 2. Germline CDR1 reads SGHNT; CDR2 reads YYREEE (reference sequence). CDR3 size: 14 residues. CDR3 DNA sequence: TGTGCCAGCAGCTCGGGACAGGGACAAGAGACCCAGTACTTC. Its protein is CASSSGQGQETQYF.

This clone was seen a single time. Here the CDR3 DNA reads TGTGCCAGCAGTTTGGGACAGTGGAACACTGAAGCTTTCTTT. Encoded protein: CASSLGQWNTEAFF. The rearrangement uses TRBV27 and TRBJ1-1; 7 bases map to TRBD1. Looked up from germline, CDR1 is MNHEY and CDR2 is SMNVEV (reference sequence). This CDR3 spans 14 amino acids. With V trimmed by 3 bases and J by 1 base, 2 bases remained unmatched.